The 12 T cell receptor beta chains listed next were all sequenced from one sample in a study of technical replicates of blood from several donors. The repertoire was sequenced with immunoSEQ multiplex PCR; TCRdb's copy has only in-frame clones and lacks some. In the table there are 65,000 to 95,000 clones, about 97% of which are singletons. The sequenced sample consisted of T cells isolated from PBMCs. These receptors came from a human donor in good health.

This chain uses TRBV7-3 with TRBJ1-2, with unresolved D. The CDR3 runs to 14 residues. Trimming removed 2 bases at V and 6 bases at J, with 13 bases between. CDR1 SGHTA and CDR2 FQGTGA come from the germline V gene. The CDR3 bases are TGTGCCAGCAGCTTACGGCCCGGGTACCATGGCTACACCTTC. Protein: CASSLRPGYHGYTF. Combining the CDR3 with reference TRBV7-3 and TRBJ1-2 gives the whole variable domain GAGVSQTPSNKVTEKGKYVELRCDPISGHTALYWYRQSLGQGPEFLIYFQGTGAADDSGLPNDRFFAVRPEGSVSTLKIQRTERGDSAVYLCASSLRPGYHGYTFGSGTRLTVV.

The rearrangement links TRBV11-3 to TRBJ1-1; 7 nucleotides match TRBD1. The CDR3 runs to 15 residues. Germline CDR1 and CDR2: SGHNT and YENEEA. V lost 1 base to trimming and J lost 0 bases; unmatched junction nucleotides: 2. Here the CDR3 reads CASSLADRMNTEAFF. The CDR3 DNA reads TGTGCCAGCAGCTTAGCGGACAGGATGAACACTGAAGCTTTCTTT.

The chain carries TRBV30 and TRBJ1-2; D possibly corresponds to TRBD1 (6 bases). V was shortened by 2 bases and J by 3 bases, with 16 bases between the two germline ends. This CDR3 spans 15 amino acids. Looked up from germline, CDR1 is GTSNPN and CDR2 is SVGIG (reference sequence). The CDR3 protein is CAWSTRGREYYGYTF. Written as DNA, the CDR3 is TGTGCCTGGAGTACCAGGGGTAGAGAATACTATGGCTACACCTTC.

The rearrangement joins TRBV19 to TRBJ2-2; D possibly corresponds to TRBD1 (7 bases). CDR3 length: 16 amino acids. The V gene's germline CDR1 is LNHDA and CDR2 SQIVND (reference sequence). V lost 5 bases, J lost 1 base, and 14 bases lay in between. The CDR3 nucleotides read TGTGCCAGTAGTGGTCAGGGGGGCTGGAACACCGGGGAGCTGTTTTTT. It codes for CASSGQGGWNTGELFF. The whole variable domain, filled in from reference TRBV19 and TRBJ2-2, reads DGGITQSPKYLFRKEGQNVTLSCEQNLNHDAMYWYRQDPGQGLRLIYYSQIVNDFQKGDIAEGYSVSREKKESFPLTVTSAQKNPTAFYLCASSGQGGWNTGELFFGEGSRLTVL.

This clone was picked up a small number of times. This sequence joins TRBV28 and TRBJ2-1, with 10 bases fitting TRBD2. After removal of 11 bases from V and 8 bases from J, the junction contained 12 bases not matched to a gene. This CDR3 has 14 residues. CDR1 MDHEN and CDR2 SYDVKM come from the germline V gene. CDR3 nucleotides: TGTGCCGGGGGGCTAGCGGGAGCTTTCCATGAGCAGTTCTTC. Its translation is CAGGLAGAFHEQFF.

This chain links TRBV18 with TRBJ2-7, with a tentative D call TRBD1 (6 bases). CDR1 is KGHSH and CDR2 is LQKENI in the germline V gene. The V gene lost 6 bases and the J gene lost 7 bases, with 22 bases spanning the gap. The CDR3 is made up of 15 amino acids. The CDR3 coding sequence is TGTGCCAGCTCCCTTGAGCCGGGACACCTCAATGAGCAGTACTTC. Translation gives CASSLEPGHLNEQYF.

The CDR3, as DNA: TGTGCCAGCGAGACAGGGGGCTATGAGCAGTTCTTC. It encodes CASETGGYEQFF. V gene TRBV2 combines with J gene TRBJ2-1, with 10 bases aligning to TRBD1. V shed 8 bases and J 8 bases; nucleotides not matched to a gene: 3. Germline CDR1 SNHLY, CDR2 FYNNEI. The CDR3 contains 12 residues.

CDR3: CASSSLAGAETQYF. As DNA, the CDR3 is TGTGCCAGCAGCTCCCTAGCGGGAGCAGAGACCCAGTACTTC. V usage is TRBV11-2 and J usage is TRBJ2-5; 10 bases are shared with TRBD2. J gave up 4 bases and V 4 bases, and 3 bases lay outside the gene matches. The CDR3 consists of 14 residues. Germline V gene lookup returns CDR1 SGHAT and CDR2 FQNNGV.

V usage is TRBV5-6 and J usage is TRBJ2-1; the D is unclear. The CDR3 runs to 16 residues. Trimming left V 0 bases short and J 3 bases short, with 13 bases between. In germline, CDR1 is SGHDT, CDR2 YYEEEE. The CDR3 nucleotides read TGTGCCAGCAGCTTGGTGGGCAGTGGGTTCTACAATGAGCAGTTCTTC. It translates to CASSLVGSGFYNEQFF.

The CDR3 loop reads CASSYRDRGLDTQYF. The CDR3 DNA sequence: TGTGCCAGCAGCTACCGGGACAGGGGGCTCGACACGCAGTATTTT. J is TRBJ2-3 and V is TRBV5-4; 12 bases map to TRBD1. This CDR3 comprises 15 residues. Germline trimming cut 3 bases from V and 9 bases from J; bases unmatched to any gene: 8. Per germline, CDR1 SGHNT and CDR2 YYREEE (reference sequence).

This rearrangement joins TRBV19 to TRBJ1-1, with D hard to call. Germline V gene lookup returns CDR1 LNHDA and CDR2 SQIVND (reference sequence). The CDR3 totals 12 residues. Trimming removed 5 bases from V and 6 bases from J, with 10 bases in between. CDR3: CASSVGWPEAFF. CDR3 coding DNA: TGTGCCAGTAGTGTTGGTTGGCCTGAAGCTTTCTTT.

The chain joins TRBV13 to TRBJ1-2; no reliable D call. Deletions cut 5 bases from V and 4 bases from J, with 8 bases between. The CDR3 consists of 12 residues. From germline, CDR1 is PRHDT and CDR2 FYEKMQ (reference sequence). The CDR3 nucleotides are TGTGCCAGCAGCGAGGGATTCTATGGCTACACCTTC. Translating gives CASSEGFYGYTF.